Below, 21 T cell receptor beta chains from the same sample are listed, as sequenced in a study of patients and donors after allogeneic stem cell transplantation. Using its own MiXCR run on the RT-PCR reads, TCRdb lists one record per CDR3 protein. The table shows about 230,000 distinct CDR3 sequences, with approximately 14% occurring only once. Sample: blood, either unsorted or a sorted T cell fraction (not recorded which). The receptors shown here come from a human donor who was either an allogeneic HSCT recipient or a stem cell or donor lymphocyte infusion donor (not recorded which). It is not recorded whose cells these are; they may come from a transplant donor.

This clonotype was recorded at least ten times. The chain recombines TRBV12-3 or TRBV12-4 with TRBJ1-2; D perhaps matches TRBD1 (5 bases). The V end lost 7 bases, the J end lost 3 bases, and 12 bases lay between the germline ends. This CDR3 is 13 amino acids long. The DNA for the CDR3 is TGTGCCAGCACCTGGGGGGTCGACTATGGCTACACCTTC. Translating gives CASTWGVDYGYTF.

This clonotype was observed at least ten times. This chain uses TRBV5-1 with TRBJ2-1; the match to TRBD2 covers 13 bases. V trimming: 3 bases; J trimming: 8 bases; junction bases outside the gene matches: 5. The CDR3 is 15 residues long. The germline gives CDR1 SGHRS, CDR2 YFSETQ. CDR3 sequence: CASSSLAGGPDEQFF. As DNA, the CDR3 is TGCGCCAGCAGCTCACTAGCGGGAGGGCCCGATGAGCAGTTCTTC.

The chain recombines TRBV7-9 with TRBJ2-3; tentatively, D is TRBD1 (5 bases). The CDR3 contains 15 residues. Germline CDR1 SEHNR, CDR2 FQNEAQ (reference sequence). Trimming shortened V by 0 bases and J by 3 bases, and 10 bases separated the two germline ends. The DNA for the CDR3 is TGTGCCAGCAGCTTAGCAGGGGCTTTAACAGATACGCAGTATTTT. This gives the protein CASSLAGALTDTQYF.

This clonotype was recorded a few times. V usage is TRBV7-3 and J usage is TRBJ2-3; tentative D call: TRBD2 (6 bases). The CDR3 runs to 16 residues. Between the trimmed V and J ends, which lost 5 bases and 4 bases, there was a span of 19 bases. Germline-derived CDR1 and CDR2 are SGHTA and FQGTGA. DNA of the CDR3: TGTGCCAGCAGCCCAGATTTGGGGGGAGAAGCAGATACGCAGTATTTT. Encoded protein: CASSPDLGGEADTQYF.

This clonotype has just a few counts. The chain links TRBV6-1 to TRBJ2-7; D call uncertain. V lost 6 bases and J lost 0, with 12 bases in between. Germline loops: CDR1 MNHNS, CDR2 SASEGT. CDR3 length: 14 residues. The CDR3: CASRPGYSSYEQYF. In DNA, the CDR3 is TGTGCCAGCAGACCAGGTTATAGCTCCTACGAGCAGTACTTC.

As for this clonotype: Germline and junction disagree at one end, which may indicate a read error. The genes are TRBV11-2 and TRBJ2-3; D is unclear. Germline V lookup: CDR1 SGHAT, CDR2 FQNNGV. The CDR3 totals 15 residues. The CDR3, as DNA: TGTGCCTGCAGCTTAGAGACTGGCCGCACAGATACGCAGTATTTT. It translates to CACSLETGRTDTQYF.

The J gene is TRBJ2-1, the V gene TRBV12-3 or TRBV12-4; 8 nucleotides match TRBD2. V was clipped by 1 base and J by 1 base; unmatched bases: 3. This CDR3 has 16 residues. CDR3 nucleotide sequence: TGTGCCAGCAGTTTAGGCGGGGGGCTATCCTACAATGAGCAGTTCTTC. Its translation is CASSLGGGLSYNEQFF.

This clonotype appeared a few times. The J gene is TRBJ2-1, the V gene TRBV7-3; the match to TRBD2 covers 13 bases. The CDR3 is made up of 18 amino acids. Trimming cost V 4 bases and J 0 bases; bases outside gene matches: 6. The germline V gene has CDR1 SGHTA and CDR2 FQGTGA. This CDR3 is CASSSGLAGTSSYNEQFF. Written as DNA, the CDR3 is TGTGCCAGCAGCTCGGGACTAGCGGGGACTAGCTCCTACAATGAGCAGTTCTTC.

The chain recombines TRBV19 with TRBJ1-1; D not certain. V was shortened by 7 bases and J by 5 bases, with 17 bases between the two germline ends. CDR1 is LNHDA, CDR2 SQIVND, per germline (reference sequence). The CDR3 runs to 14 residues. CDR3 nucleotide sequence: TGTGCCAGTAATCCGGGCCGGCGGGAAACTGAAGCTTTCTTT. It is translated as CASNPGRRETEAFF.

Many counts were recorded for this clonotype. The chain carries TRBV11-2 and TRBJ2-7; D is uncertain. Germline V gene data show CDR1 as SGHAT and CDR2 as FQNNGV. The V end lost 5 bases, the J end lost 1 base, and 6 bases lay between the germline ends. CDR3 size: 12 residues. The CDR3 DNA is TGTGCCAGCAGCCCCGAGTCCTACGAGCAGTACTTC. Protein: CASSPESYEQYF.

This clonotype was counted ten times or more. The chain links TRBV5-6 to TRBJ2-3, with D perhaps TRBD1 (6 bases). Germline V CDR1 and CDR2: SGHDT, YYEEEE. CDR3 length: 13 amino acids. V was cut by 1 base and J by 4 bases, with 7 bases left in between. CDR3 DNA sequence: TGTGCCAGCAGCTTGCAGGGGCCAGATACGCAGTATTTT. Translating it yields CASSLQGPDTQYF.

The chain is built from TRBV7-3 and TRBJ2-5; the D gene is possibly TRBD2 (6 bases). Germline values: CDR1 SGHTA, CDR2 FQGTGA. CDR3 length: 16 residues. With 5 bases removed from V and 0 bases from J, the gap between germline ends came to 16 bases. The CDR3 DNA reads TGTGCCAGCAGCCCCGGGGGAAGGGCTAACCAAGAGACCCAGTACTTC. Its translation is CASSPGGRANQETQYF.

A few counts support this clonotype. The rearrangement links TRBV30 to TRBJ1-1, with 9 bases identical to TRBD1. The CDR3 contains 17 residues. Germline V lookup: CDR1 GTSNPN, CDR2 SVGIG (reference sequence). V was pared by 3 bases and J by 0 bases, with 11 bases of the junction left unmatched. The CDR3 protein is CAWSPVGQGRLNTEAFF. CDR3 coding DNA: TGTGCCTGGAGCCCCGTTGGACAGGGGAGACTGAACACTGAAGCTTTCTTT.

In its sample, this clonotype was seen a few times. This sequence joins TRBV12-3 or TRBV12-4 and TRBJ2-3, with D possibly TRBD2 on 7 matching bases. The CDR3 covers 15 residues. V lost 6 bases and J 5 bases, leaving 18 bases between the germline ends. CDR3 region: CASSQGRAKGDTQYF. In DNA, the CDR3 is TGTGCCAGCAGCCAGGGGAGGGCCAAAGGAGATACGCAGTATTTT.

This clonotype showed up just a few times. The CDR3 spells CASSPSTGTYNEQFF. The CDR3 nucleotides are TGCGCCAGCAGCCCCAGTACGGGAACTTACAATGAGCAGTTCTTC. The chain carries TRBV5-1 and TRBJ2-1; D is perhaps TRBD2 (5 bases). This CDR3 has 15 residues. V lost 4 bases and J 4 bases, leaving 15 bases between the germline ends. CDR1 is SGHRS, CDR2 YFSETQ, per germline.

V is TRBV6-5 and J is TRBJ2-7; D might be TRBD2 (5 bases). The CDR3 totals 14 residues. From germline, CDR1 is MNHEY and CDR2 SVGAGI. Trimming cost V 6 bases and J 0 bases, with 12 bases left between them. The CDR3 sequence is CASSYDYSSYEQYF. The CDR3 DNA follows: TGTGCCAGCAGCTACGACTACTCCTCCTACGAGCAGTACTTC.

This clonotype turned up a few times. CDR3 DNA: TGTGCCAGCAGCCCCGGACTAGCGGGAGCCAGGAACATTCAGTACTTC. Translating gives CASSPGLAGARNIQYF. V is TRBV5-5 and J is TRBJ2-4; TRBD2 aligns across 13 bases. V lost 4 bases to trimming and J lost 7 bases; unmatched junction nucleotides: 8. In germline, CDR1 is SGHKS, CDR2 YYEKEE (reference sequence). The CDR3 runs to 16 residues.

The chain uses TRBV5-1 and TRBJ1-1, with unresolved D. This CDR3 is 14 amino acids long. Germline V gene lookup returns CDR1 SGHRS and CDR2 YFSETQ. The V end was cut by 3 bases, the J end by 3 bases, with 12 bases between. CDR3 sequence: CASSYRTRDTEAFF. Written as DNA, the CDR3 is TGCGCCAGCAGCTACCGGACTCGCGACACTGAAGCTTTCTTT.

This clonotype occurred many times. The CDR3 DNA is TGTGCCAGCAGTCGCGCCCAGGGCCCATCCCGCACAGATACGCAGTATTTT. It specifies CASSRAQGPSRTDTQYF. The rearrangement uses TRBV7-9 and TRBJ2-3, with D possibly matching TRBD1 (5 bases). CDR1 and CDR2 (germline): SEHNR, FQNEAQ (reference sequence). V was clipped by 6 bases and J by 1 base, with 20 bases between them. This CDR3 is built from 17 residues.

V is TRBV29-1 and J is TRBJ2-5, with D tentatively TRBD2 (6 bases). From germline, CDR1 is SQVTM and CDR2 ANQGSEA. The CDR3 has 15 residues. Deletions cut 4 bases from V and 4 bases from J, with 19 bases between. CDR3 loop: CSVGVSGGMRETQYF. The CDR3 region has the DNA TGCAGCGTTGGAGTTAGTGGGGGGATGAGAGAGACCCAGTACTTC.

The chain recombines TRBV29-1 with TRBJ1-6; D might be TRBD1 (5 bases). V was trimmed by 4 bases and J by 9 bases, leaving 16 bases between them. Germline values: CDR1 SQVTM, CDR2 ANQGSEA. The CDR3 runs 14 residues. CDR3 region: CSVAQDSGTSPLHF. CDR3 DNA sequence: TGCAGCGTTGCACAGGACTCCGGGACTTCACCCCTCCACTTT.